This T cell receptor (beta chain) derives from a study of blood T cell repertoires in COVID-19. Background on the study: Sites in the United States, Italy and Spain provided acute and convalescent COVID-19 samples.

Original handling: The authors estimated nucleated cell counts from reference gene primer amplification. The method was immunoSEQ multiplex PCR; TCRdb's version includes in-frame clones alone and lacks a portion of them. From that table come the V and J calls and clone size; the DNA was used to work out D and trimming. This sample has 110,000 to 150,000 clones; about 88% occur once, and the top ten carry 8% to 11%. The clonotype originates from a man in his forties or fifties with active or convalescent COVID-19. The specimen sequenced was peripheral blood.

The CDR3 DNA reads as TGTGCCAGCTGGTCCCCTAGCGCTTATAATTCACCCCTCCACTTT. Amino acids: CASWSPSAYNSPLHF. This sequence joins TRBV27 and TRBJ1-6; D not resolved. The CDR3 loop spans 15 amino acids. Per germline, CDR1 MNHEY and CDR2 SMNVEV (reference sequence). V was cut by 8 bases and J by 4 bases, with 15 bases left in between.